Listed here are 26 T cell receptor beta chains from one sample, sequenced in a study of CD8 T cells in ankylosing spondylitis. TCRdb analysed the 5' RACE reads with MiXCR anew, one entry per CDR3 protein. This sample has hundreds of thousands of distinct CDR3 sequences, with 20% found just once. Sequenced sample: blood, either unsorted or a sorted T cell fraction (not recorded which). The receptors shown here come from a male donor with ankylosing spondylitis or in good health (not recorded which).

This clonotype was counted between two and nine times. The gene calls are TRBV11-2 and TRBJ2-2, with D possibly being TRBD2 (6 bases). The CDR3 covers 16 residues. Trimming cost V 1 base and J 2 bases, with 11 bases left between them. Per germline, CDR1 SGHAT and CDR2 FQNNGV. The CDR3 protein is CASSLGDGLNTGELFF. The CDR3 region has the DNA TGTGCCAGCAGCTTAGGGGATGGACTAAACACCGGGGAGCTGTTTTTT.

This clonotype has just a few counts. The J gene is TRBJ2-3, the V gene TRBV7-9; D is perhaps TRBD1 or TRBD2 (5 bases each). In germline, CDR1 is SEHNR, CDR2 FQNEAQ (reference sequence). V lost 5 bases and J 6 bases, leaving 21 bases between the germline ends. The CDR3 totals 16 residues. CDR3 in amino acids: CASSPPGTGRLDTQYF. DNA for the CDR3: TGTGCCAGCAGCCCCCCTGGGACGGGGCGGTTGGATACGCAGTATTTT.

This clonotype was seen more than once but under ten times. V usage is TRBV5-6 and J usage is TRBJ2-1; 9 positions match TRBD1. V lost 0 bases to trimming and J lost 5 bases; unmatched junction nucleotides: 9. The length of the CDR3 is 17 residues. Germline-derived CDR1 and CDR2 are SGHDT and YYEEEE. The CDR3 DNA reads as TGTGCCAGCAGCTTGGTTAGGATGGGACAGGGACACAATGAGCAGTTCTTC. This codes for CASSLVRMGQGHNEQFF.

J is TRBJ2-5 and V is TRBV29-1; D gene ambiguous. Trimming removed 6 bases from V and 5 bases from J, with 19 bases in between. Germline CDR1 SQVTM, CDR2 ANQGSEA. The CDR3 loop spans 14 amino acids. This CDR3 reads CSVHYIGVPETQYF. DNA for the CDR3: TGCAGCGTACACTACATAGGAGTTCCGGAGACCCAGTACTTC.

J is TRBJ1-6 and V is TRBV12-3 or TRBV12-4; perhaps TRBD1 as D (6 bases). V was pared by 3 bases and J by 9 bases, with 9 bases between. This CDR3 spans 13 amino acids. The CDR3 loop is CASSLGGFSPLHF. The CDR3 coding sequence is TGTGCCAGCAGTTTGGGGGGCTTTTCACCCCTCCACTTT.

This sequence joins TRBV2 and TRBJ2-7; TRBD2 agrees at 7 bases. This CDR3 has 15 amino acids. Germline V lookup: CDR1 SNHLY, CDR2 FYNNEI. The trim removed 2 bases at V and 0 bases at J, leaving 4 bases unmatched. The DNA of the CDR3 is TGTGCCAGCAGTGAATGGGCTAGCGGCTCCTACGAGCAGTACTTC. It is translated as CASSEWASGSYEQYF.

In this sample, this clonotype turned up many times. The chain recombines TRBV5-1 with TRBJ2-5; no reliable D call. The V end was cut by 0 bases, the J end by 2 bases, with 8 bases between. The CDR3 spans 14 residues. Germline V lookup: CDR1 SGHRS, CDR2 YFSETQ. The DNA for the CDR3 is TGCGCCAGCAGCTTGGAGTCAGGACAAGAGACCCAGTACTTC. This translates into CASSLESGQETQYF.

This clonotype was counted a few times. This chain joins TRBV15 and TRBJ1-4; tentatively, D is TRBD1 (6 bases). V was trimmed by 1 base and J by 2 bases, leaving 14 bases between them. Germline V CDR1 and CDR2: LNHNV, YYDKDF (reference sequence). The CDR3 has 17 amino acids. DNA for the CDR3: TGTGCCACCAGCAGAGGGAGGGGGGAGCCTACTAATGAAAAACTGTTTTTT. This codes for CATSRGRGEPTNEKLFF.

This rearrangement joins TRBV25-1 to TRBJ2-1; D not certain. V dropped 3 bases and J dropped 10 bases, with 7 bases sitting between them. Germline CDR1 reads MGHDK; CDR2 reads SYGVNS. The CDR3 extends over 11 amino acids. CDR3 coding DNA: TGTGCCAGCAGTGATTACTCCGAGCAGTTCTTC. It translates to CASSDYSEQFF.

This clonotype has just a few counts. This sequence joins TRBV29-1 and TRBJ2-1; possibly TRBD2 for D (6 bases). The CDR3 is made up of 13 amino acids. Per germline, CDR1 SQVTM and CDR2 ANQGSEA. V lost 3 bases, J lost 8 bases, and 14 bases lay in between. CDR3 amino acids: CSVEEGGRDEQFF. The DNA for the CDR3 is TGCAGCGTTGAGGAGGGCGGAAGGGATGAGCAGTTCTTC.

The chain joins TRBV5-1 to TRBJ2-1, with 9 nucleotides matching TRBD1. V was clipped by 3 bases and J by 1 base; unmatched bases: 5. The CDR3 is made up of 16 amino acids. Germline values: CDR1 SGHRS, CDR2 YFSETQ. The CDR3: CASSSYGQGSYNEQFF. CDR3 DNA: TGCGCCAGCAGCTCATATGGACAGGGGTCCTACAATGAGCAGTTCTTC.

The chain combines TRBV7-2 with TRBJ2-3; no definite D call. Trimming took 2 bases from V and 2 from J, leaving 5 bases between them. There are 13 residues in the CDR3. Germline CDR1 SGHTA, CDR2 FQGNSA. The DNA of the CDR3 is TGTGCCAGCAGCTTAATTCCCACAGATACGCAGTATTTT. Its protein product is CASSLIPTDTQYF.

The V and J genes are TRBV12-3 or TRBV12-4 and TRBJ2-5, with TRBD2 as a possible D gene (5 bases). V was shortened by 6 bases and J by 4 bases, with 15 bases between the two germline ends. The CDR3 length is 14 residues. DNA of the CDR3: TGTGCCAGCAGACGCGGACTTATGCTAGAGACCCAGTACTTC. It translates to CASRRGLMLETQYF.

The V gene is TRBV27, the J gene TRBJ2-1; 12 bases are shared with TRBD2. Germline V CDR1 and CDR2: MNHEY, SMNVEV (reference sequence). V dropped 2 bases and J dropped 0; count of bases not matched to a gene: 2. The CDR3 runs 17 residues. CDR3 DNA: TGTGCCAGCAGTTTACAACTAGCGGGGGGCTCCTACAATGAGCAGTTCTTC. Translation: CASSLQLAGGSYNEQFF.

This clonotype has only a few counts. This sequence joins TRBV5-1 and TRBJ2-5; D is unclear. The germline CDR1 and CDR2 sequences are SGHRS and YFSETQ. The CDR3 is 15 amino acids. V gave up 0 bases and J gave up 4 bases, with 13 bases separating them. CDR3: CASSLEPRTIETQYF. The CDR3 DNA reads TGCGCCAGCAGCTTGGAGCCACGTACCATAGAGACCCAGTACTTC.

This clonotype was counted a few times. This chain joins TRBV12-3 or TRBV12-4 and TRBJ2-3; TRBD1 agrees at 8 bases. V lost 8 bases and J lost 0; bases outside the gene matches: 10. The length of the CDR3 is 16 residues. CDR3 coding DNA: TGTGCCAGCGGGTCCCAAGACAGGGGTAGCACAGATACGCAGTATTTT. It is translated as CASGSQDRGSTDTQYF.

The chain is built from TRBV9 and TRBJ2-7, with 7 bases identical to TRBD1. The trim removed 5 bases at V and 5 bases at J, leaving 16 bases unmatched. This CDR3 contains 16 residues. Looked up from germline, CDR1 is SGDLS and CDR2 is YYNGEE. CDR3 sequence reads: CASSNPTGSGGHEQYF. The CDR3 DNA reads as TGTGCCAGCAGTAACCCGACAGGGTCTGGTGGACACGAGCAGTACTTC.

The genes are TRBV25-1 and TRBJ2-7; the D gene is possibly TRBD1 (5 bases). CDR3 length: 13 residues. The germline CDR1 and CDR2 sequences are MGHDK and SYGVNS. Trimming shortened V by 8 bases and J by 3 bases, and 14 bases separated the two germline ends. CDR3 protein: CASGPTGLYEQYF. The DNA of the CDR3 is TGTGCCAGCGGTCCTACAGGTCTCTACGAGCAGTACTTC.

Many counts were recorded for this clonotype. The chain recombines TRBV6-1 with TRBJ2-2, with D possibly being TRBD1 or TRBD2 (5 bases each). The CDR3 runs to 15 residues. CDR1 MNHNS and CDR2 SASEGT come from the germline V gene. Trimming stripped 7 bases from V and 0 bases from J, with 12 bases between. As DNA, the CDR3 is TGTGCCAGCACCCCCCGGGGCACGAACACCGGGGAGCTGTTTTTT. Protein: CASTPRGTNTGELFF.

This clonotype occurred a few times. The rearrangement joins TRBV24-1 to TRBJ2-3, with 8 nucleotides matching TRBD1. Germline CDR1 reads KGHDR; CDR2 reads SFDVKD. V lost 7 bases, J lost 5 bases, and 4 bases stayed unmatched. CDR3 length equals 13 residues. The CDR3 sequence: CATRPTGEDTQYF. Written as DNA, the CDR3 is TGTGCCACCAGACCGACAGGGGAAGATACGCAGTATTTT.

This clonotype was recorded a few times. V is TRBV7-9 and J is TRBJ2-1; TRBD1 aligns across 7 bases. V was clipped by 5 bases and J by 2 bases; unmatched bases: 6. CDR3 length: 15 amino acids. The V gene's germline CDR1 is SEHNR and CDR2 FQNEAQ (reference sequence). CDR3 nucleotide sequence: TGTGCCAGCAGCCGCGTAGGGGGCGCCTACAATGAGCAGTTCTTC. It translates to CASSRVGGAYNEQFF.

J is TRBJ2-3 and V is TRBV6-4; 10 bases are a match to TRBD2. CDR3 length equals 17 residues. V lost 6 bases, J lost 2 bases, and 11 bases stayed unmatched. CDR1 and CDR2 from the germline V gene are MRHNA and SNTAGT. The chain's CDR3 is CASSSALAGETTDTQYF. The CDR3 DNA is TGTGCCAGCAGCTCCGCCCTAGCGGGGGAGACCACAGATACGCAGTATTTT.

The V and J genes are TRBV12-3 or TRBV12-4 and TRBJ2-7, with D perhaps TRBD1 (6 bases). This CDR3 comprises 14 residues. Deletions cut 6 bases from V and 3 bases from J, with 15 bases between. Here the CDR3 DNA reads TGTGCCAGCAGCCCCCTGACAGGAAACTACGAGCAGTACTTC. Its protein is CASSPLTGNYEQYF.

V and J are TRBV2 and TRBJ2-5, with D tentatively TRBD1 (6 bases). CDR3 length equals 15 residues. Looked up from germline, CDR1 is SNHLY and CDR2 is FYNNEI. V was shortened by 6 bases and J by 3 bases, with 17 bases between the two germline ends. The CDR3 loop is CASSGTGQPEETQYF. CDR3 sequence (DNA): TGTGCCAGCAGCGGCACCGGACAGCCCGAAGAGACCCAGTACTTC.

The sample holds a few counts of this clonotype. V gene TRBV6-5 combines with J gene TRBJ2-1; D unclear. CDR3 length: 15 amino acids. The V gene lost 2 bases and the J gene lost 0 bases, with 8 bases spanning the gap. Germline CDR1 reads MNHEY; CDR2 reads SVGAGI. The CDR3 region has the DNA TGTGCCAGCAGTTACGGCACAAGCTCCTACAATGAGCAGTTCTTC. Protein product: CASSYGTSSYNEQFF.

This clonotype occurred a few times. The CDR3 DNA reads as TGCAGCGTTGAAGGTGAGGGGGAGCCCCAGCATTTT. Translation: CSVEGEGEPQHF. The chain uses TRBV29-1 and TRBJ1-5, with D perhaps TRBD1 (6 bases). Between the trimmed V and J ends, which lost 1 base and 8 bases, there was a span of 9 bases. The germline CDR1 and CDR2 sequences are SQVTM and ANQGSEA. The CDR3 runs 12 residues.